This T cell receptor beta chain was sequenced during a study of T cells in Graves' hyperthyroidism and ophthalmopathy. Inclusion characteristics of ophthalmopathy patients comprised a Clinical Activity Score of at least 3, a NOSPECS grade of at least 4, and duration under 3 months. Orbital computed tomography and thyroid ultrasound, together with serum TRAb and thyroxine and clinical symptoms, were used for diagnoses. What was amplified from RNA transcripts were TCR beta CDR3 regions. The HTBI set primed first-round TCR CDR3 RT-PCR. MiXCR, applied by TCRdb to the multiplex PCR reads, yields one record per CDR3 protein. This table has about 610,000 distinct CDR3 sequences, roughly 15% appearing once. This TCR derives from a woman aged 40 to 50 with Graves' ophthalmopathy. The sequenced sample consisted of blood.

The CDR3 is CASSPRKGARTEAFF. The CDR3 DNA reads TGTGCCAGCAGTCCCAGAAAGGGGGCTAGGACTGAAGCTTTCTTT. The chain uses TRBV27 and TRBJ1-1; 7 bases align to TRBD1. The CDR3 is 15 residues long. The V gene end was trimmed by 5 bases and the J gene end by 5 bases; junction bases not matched to a gene: 11. CDR1 MNHEY and CDR2 SMNVEV come from the germline V gene (reference sequence).